The clone carrying this T cell receptor beta chain was seen once. The data derive from a study of blood T cell repertoires in COVID-19. Study details: Samples of COVID-19 (acute and convalescent) were obtained from the United States, Italy and Spain.

This CDR3 has 16 residues. With 5 bases clipped from V and 4 bases from J, the junction kept 11 bases outside the gene matches. CDR1 LGHNT and CDR2 FRNRAP come from the germline V gene. Two negative PCRs, clearance, or symptom resolution characterized the recovered Cohort 3 donors. Authors' analysis steps: Amplification with reference gene primers provided the estimates of nucleated cell counts. Sequenced by immunoSEQ multiplex PCR; TCRdb stores in-frame clones only, minus some. That table gives V, J and clone size, and the DNA gave D and trimming. The sample holds fewer than 400,000 clones, 65% to 90% seen once.

The sequenced sample consisted of PBMCs or T cells enriched from blood (not recorded which). The chain has TRBV12-5 and TRBJ2-3; 8 bases fit TRBD2. The clonotype comes from a man aged 25 to 40 who had recovered from COVID-19. As DNA, the CDR3 is TGTGCTAGTGGTCCCCGGGGGGGGGAAGTTTCAGATACGCAGTATTTT. Its translation: CASGPRGGEVSDTQYF.